These 8 T cell receptor beta chains were sequenced from one sample in a study of human T cells and chemical hapten exposure. TCRdb analysed the RACE reads with MiXCR anew, one entry per CDR3 protein. The table shows about 380,000 distinct CDR3 sequences, with approximately 5.1% occurring only once. Time point noted: pre-sensitization, week 0. Treatment described: therapeutic diphenylcyclopropenone sensitization with weekly scalp DPC. Sequenced material: whole blood, taken in connection with sensitization to the hapten diphenylcyclopropenone (DPC). The receptors shown here come from a woman in her forties or fifties with alopecia areata. Some clones in this sample may be carry-over from other donors' samples.

This clonotype came up many times. The genes are TRBV5-5 and TRBJ1-1; D possibly corresponds to TRBD1 (6 bases). V lost 4 bases, J lost 2 bases, and 12 bases lay in between. The germline V gene has CDR1 SGHKS and CDR2 YYEKEE (reference sequence). The CDR3 runs to 14 residues. CDR3 nucleotide sequence: TGTGCCAGCAGCATCACGACAGGTAACACTGAAGCTTTCTTT. Residues: CASSITTGNTEAFF.

This chain links TRBV5-1 with TRBJ1-4; TRBD1 is a possible D gene (5 bases). The CDR3 extends over 16 amino acids. Deletions cut 4 bases from V and 0 bases from J, with 13 bases between. Per the germline V gene, CDR1 is SGHRS and CDR2 is YFSETQ. CDR3 DNA sequence: TGCGCCAGCAGCCCAACGCCGGGGGCAACTAATGAAAAACTGTTTTTT. As protein: CASSPTPGATNEKLFF.

The genes are TRBV9 and TRBJ2-1; 12 bases line up with TRBD1. CDR3 length equals 16 residues. The junction had 8 bases not matched to a gene; V was cut back by 1 base and J by 9 bases. Germline assignment: CDR1 SGDLS and CDR2 YYNGEE. The DNA for the CDR3 is TGTGCCAGCAGCGTACTAACCGGGACAGGGGGCGGTGAGCAGTTCTTC. Translated, it gives CASSVLTGTGGGEQFF.

The chain couples TRBV5-1 to TRBJ1-4, with TRBD1 matching 10 bases. There are 15 residues in the CDR3. V was clipped by 0 bases and J by 8 bases; unmatched bases: 4. From germline, CDR1 is SGHRS and CDR2 YFSETQ. The DNA of the CDR3 is TGCGCCAGCAGCTTGGCCGGGACAGGGGAGGAAAAACTGTTTTTT. This codes for CASSLAGTGEEKLFF.

This clonotype was detected many times. At one of its ends the junction is not consistent with the germline gene, which may arise from a read error. The V call is TRBV12-3 or TRBV12-4, the J call TRBJ2-7; 7 positions match TRBD1. This CDR3 is 14 amino acids long. CDR3 nucleotide sequence: TGTGCCAGCAGCTTAGGACAGGACTCCTACGAGCAGTACTTC. Amino acids: CASSLGQDSYEQYF.

This sequence joins TRBV2 and TRBJ1-5, with 8 bases lining up with TRBD1. This CDR3 has 14 amino acids. V was clipped by 6 bases and J by 5 bases; unmatched bases: 6. Germline values: CDR1 SNHLY, CDR2 FYNNEI. The CDR3 spells CASSALTGDQPQHF. CDR3 sequence (DNA): TGTGCCAGCAGCGCCCTGACAGGGGATCAGCCCCAGCATTTT.

This clonotype was detected only a few times. The chain carries TRBV3-1 and TRBJ1-1; D not certain. V lost 4 bases and J 2 bases, leaving 11 bases between the germline ends. Germline V gives CDR1 LGHDT, CDR2 YNNKEL (reference sequence). The CDR3 length is 14 residues. In DNA form, the CDR3 reads TGTGCCAGCAGCCGGGCGACATTAAACACTGAAGCTTTCTTT. This encodes CASSRATLNTEAFF.

This clonotype was detected a few times. The chain uses TRBV20-1 and TRBJ2-2; 8 bases line up with TRBD1. CDR3 length equals 11 residues. V was pared by 5 bases and J by 11 bases, with 4 bases of the junction left unmatched. The germline V gene encodes CDR1 DFQATT and CDR2 SNEGSKA (reference sequence). As DNA, the CDR3 is TGCAGTGCTGTCGACAGGGGCGAGCTGTTTTTT. Amino acids: CSAVDRGELFF.